The present TCR beta chain was sequenced within a study of PD-L1 blockade in urothelial cancer (dated by TCRdb to 2016 to 2017). Background on the whole study: Therapy was started at some point between 2014 and 2016 for all patients, and atezolizumab 1,200 mg was administered intravenously every 3 weeks. About 85% of the roughly 29 patients were identified as males with urothelial cancer of bladder origin, and a prior smoking history was reported by 18 of 29 patients. Patients had an ECOG performance status of 0 or 1 and had received between 0 and 3 prior chemotherapy regimens. Blood samples were analyzed at two time points: 3 weeks after treatment start (second dose) and 6 weeks after treatment start. Blood samples gave median yields of approximately 130,000 T cells and 65,000 to 85,000 unique TCRs, along with a median clonality of around 0.08. The study was an exploratory multi-omic analysis of somatic, immune and clinical correlates of response to PD-L1 blockade with atezolizumab in urothelial cancer. Pretreatment tumor samples and matched peripheral blood, collected serially before and after atezolizumab treatment, underwent TCR sequencing. Progression-free survival longer than 6 months counted as durable clinical benefit, and TCR features were additionally tested against both progression-free and overall survival. In the same patients, pretreatment tumors underwent whole exome sequencing and RNA sequencing in addition to TCR sequencing. Durable clinical benefit was achieved by nine patients but not by the remaining 20. Twenty-nine patients had pretreatment blood TCR-seq, roughly 24 had at least one posttreatment blood collection, and roughly 24 had tumor TCR-seq. The full study reports these points: A pretreatment peripheral blood TCR clonality below the median was linked to improved progression-free and overall survival. Greater expansion of tumor-associated TCR clones in peripheral blood 3 weeks after the start of treatment was observed in patients with durable benefit (n ≈ 24, p = 0.022). Because the sample size was small (n ≈ 28) and many of the analyses were exploratory, the results are meant to be hypothesis-generating.

Per the germline V gene, SGHTA is the CDR1 and FQGNSA is the CDR2. V gives up 5 bases and J gives up 1 base, and the segment between their germline ends measures 12 bases. From the cysteine through the phenylalanine, the CDR3 covers 14 amino acids. Here the CDR3 DNA is all that survives: 42 bases in frame from base 1. This clone appeared once. Its binding antigen is unknown. No per-base quality is available; no much larger clone lies one base away. Per the publication, the time point label means: pretreatment peripheral blood. A cohort of 25 to 30 patients with locally advanced or metastatic urothelial carcinoma, treated at Memorial Sloan Kettering on a trial protocol, was included. Peripheral blood mononuclear cells were collected pretreatment and during treatment, at between 1 and 8 total time points per patient. The Qiagen DNeasy Blood extraction kit was used to purify genomic DNA from total PBMCs and tumor samples. Collected pretreatment and during treatment, PBMCs were isolated and stored as previously described.

To estimate absolute template abundance from read counts, synthetic TCR analog templates were spiked into each PCR. The immunoSEQ assay was used to amplify TCRbeta CDR3 regions from genomic DNA with bias-controlled V and J gene primers. Sequencing of rearranged TCRbeta segments was done at approximately 20X coverage. The source study handled its data this way. Sequencing errors were corrected by clustering and CDR3s were annotated against IMGT to assign V, D and J genes. Downstream analyses used only productive TCRbeta rearrangements and left out out-of-frame or stop-codon sequences. Clonality was computed as one minus Shannon entropy normalized by the log of the number of unique productive sequences. Fisher's exact test with Benjamini-Hochberg correction, using a cutoff of adjusted p below 0.01, was how clones that differed between time points or between blood and tumor were identified. This immuneACCESS table, as held by TCRdb, lists in-frame sequences with V and J called but not all clones. Of the missing ones, under half trace to an unresolved V gene in checked studies; the others have no known cause. The V and J calls and the clone size are those of that table, but D and trimming were determined from the DNA. This sample gives about 55,000 clones in total; about 68% of them show up just once. The ten largest make up approximately 3.8% of the sample.

This sequence was found in a man between 65 and 85 years old with urothelial cancer. The receptor chain draws on TRBV7-2 and TRBJ2-7; the D region possibly corresponds to TRBD1 (5 bases align). Source: PBMCs, taken around atezolizumab (anti-PD-L1) treatment. The nucleotides read TGTGCCAGCAGCCGGACACTGAAGTCCTACGAGCAGTACTTC. Its protein product is CASSRTLKSYEQYF.